This TCR beta chain was recovered during a study of blood T cells in healthy people across ages (dated by TCRdb to the mid-2010s). Notes on the research overall: In model experiments, template switching captured roughly one uniquely barcoded TCR beta cDNA molecule for every two T cells. To track age-related changes in TCR beta repertoire diversity, the study relied on deep sequencing normalized with unique cDNA molecular identifiers. Four age groups were formed from the donors: young (average roughly 16 years), middle-aged (approximately 40), aged (approximately 60) and long-lived (less than 85). To avoid experimental bias, donors of different ages were spread randomly across the sequencing lanes. For two donors (one aged 18 to 29 and one aged 80 or older), the study analyzed two additional independent replicas of 1 million unique cDNA reads from the same blood draw.

Receptors were amplified or captured by 5' RACE. Instrument on record: Illumina HiSeq 2500. A second PCR of 7 to 11 cycles was run with a J-beta primer mix and a sample-barcoded 5' primer. Each TCR beta cDNA molecule received a unique molecular identifier from a template-switch 5' adaptor carrying 12 random nucleotides. Each sample yielded at least 3 million CDR3-containing paired-end reads. The Mint cDNA synthesis kit, primed by a TRBC-specific oligonucleotide, was used to synthesize first-strand cDNA from all RNA. Following uracil-DNA glycosylase treatment, a first 18-cycle PCR with universal primers M1SS and BC2_uni_R was performed on all cDNA. Per the original workflow: Normalization of each sample was performed by random selection of 1 million high-quality reads, each carrying a distinct molecular identifier. Instead of being binned into consensus sequences, reads that shared molecular identifiers were thrown out. MiTCR, with a Q25 quality threshold and the strictest error-elimination algorithm, was used for CDR3 identification, clonotype clustering and error correction. A nonparametric unseen species model with Euler transformation was used to estimate a lower bound on total TCR beta diversity. TCRdb reran the public reads through fastp at Q25 and MiXCR, keeping productive beta chains. When rows share a CDR3 protein, they turn into one entry using the most common DNA and genes. The V and J calls were determined by TCRdb, not by the authors. This sample gives about 1.7 million distinct CDR3 sequences in total; under 30% of them show up just once. The top ten clones comprise more than 6% of the sample.

The donors were a few dozen Caucasian individuals from Russia, aged roughly 6 to 90 years, who were systemically healthy. Each donor gave about 9.7 milliliters of peripheral blood, drawn into EDTA-treated Vacutainer tubes. PBMCs were isolated by Ficoll-Paque density-gradient centrifugation, with at least 6 million obtained per sample. Total RNA, at least 6 micrograms per sample, was extracted from PBMCs with Trizol reagent. For every donor, an aliquot of PBMCs went through flow cytometry to measure the percentages of naive CD45RAhigh/CD27high T cells. CDR1 is given as SNHLY and CDR2 as FYNNEI, both from the germline V gene. V and J are truncated by 5 bases and 8 bases respectively, leaving an intervening sequence of 13 bases. Measured from the cysteine to the phenylalanine, the CDR3 is 14 residues long. Kept here is only the CDR3 DNA, which spans 42 bases and is read in frame from base 1. This clonotype was observed a handful of times. The specificity of this receptor is unknown. Base qualities are missing; no much larger clone stands one base away.

General findings and caveats noted by the study authors: Because the CMV infection status of the donors was unknown, age-related changes in expanded clonotypes may potentially have been confounded. Observed TCR beta diversity per million T cells fell roughly linearly with age, and a significant reduction was already apparent by age around 40. A strong correlation was found between observed TCR beta diversity and the percentage of naive T cells measured by flow cytometry. Conclusive comparison of naive and antigen-experienced compartments was prevented by the profiling of bulk unsorted PBMCs. Compared with the aged group, the long-lived group had more naive CD4+ T cells, fewer expanded clones and increased TCR diversity, suggesting age selection. Estimates of total diversity based on one million sequenced T cells were regarded as lower bounds and as underestimates.

Sequencing was performed on blood. This chain joins TRBV2 to TRBJ1-6, with the D gene not clear enough to name. The receptor's source is a woman aged 25 to 45 in good health. The DNA is TGTGCCAGCAGTCCCGACGGGCGGGATTCACCCCTCCACTTT. This encodes CASSPDGRDSPLHF. The CDR3, completed at both ends by the reference TRBV2 and TRBJ1-6 genes, gives the full variable domain EPEVTQTPSHQVTQMGQEVILRCVPISNHLYFYWYRQILGQKVEFLVSFYNNEISEKSEIFDDQFSVERPDGSNFTLKIRSTKLEDSAMYFCASSPDGRDSPLHFGNGTRLTVT.